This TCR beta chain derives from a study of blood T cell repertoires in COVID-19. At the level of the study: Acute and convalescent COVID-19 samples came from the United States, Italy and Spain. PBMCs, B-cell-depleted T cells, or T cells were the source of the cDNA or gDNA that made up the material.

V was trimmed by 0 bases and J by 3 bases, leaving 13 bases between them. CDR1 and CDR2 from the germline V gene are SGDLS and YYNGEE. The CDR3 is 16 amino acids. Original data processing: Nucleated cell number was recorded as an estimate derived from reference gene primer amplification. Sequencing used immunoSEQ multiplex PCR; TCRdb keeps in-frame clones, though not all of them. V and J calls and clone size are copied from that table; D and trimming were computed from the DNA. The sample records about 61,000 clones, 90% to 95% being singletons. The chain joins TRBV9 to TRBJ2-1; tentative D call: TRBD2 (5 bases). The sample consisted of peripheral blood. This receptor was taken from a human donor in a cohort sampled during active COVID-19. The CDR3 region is CASSVAEGIGYNEQFF. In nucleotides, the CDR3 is TGTGCCAGCAGCGTAGCAGAGGGTATAGGCTACAATGAGCAGTTCTTC.